The 30 T cell receptor beta chains presented below share a single source sample, sequenced in a study of post-analysis software for immune sequencing data. Their antigens remain unidentified. Findings and caveats of the study: Five or six TRBV segments, TRBV5-6, TRBV5-1 and TRBV20-1 among them, were found more frequent in patients than controls.

Unique molecular identifiers featured in each of the TCR beta cDNA libraries. TCRdb called the PCR reads again in MiXCR, with one record for every CDR3 protein. Here the sample spans about 460,000 distinct CDR3 sequences, around 40% being singletons. Source material: blood. These receptors all stem from a girl between 10 and 17 years old with multiple sclerosis.

The V gene is TRBV20-1, the J gene TRBJ1-6; 7 bases are shared with TRBD1. Germline-derived CDR1 and CDR2 are DFQATT and SNEGSKA (reference sequence). J lost 7 bases, V lost 4 bases, and 10 bases had no gene match. This CDR3 is 15 amino acids long. CDR3 protein: CSATGQSGPNSPLHF. The CDR3 nucleotides read TGCAGTGCTACGGGACAGAGCGGCCCCAATTCACCCCTCCACTTT.

The CDR3 region is CASSFTGVRHTEAFF. In nucleotides, the CDR3 is TGTGCCAGCAGCTTTACAGGGGTTCGGCACACTGAAGCTTTCTTT. This chain links TRBV7-2 with TRBJ1-1, with 7 bases aligning to TRBD1. Germline V lookup: CDR1 SGHTA, CDR2 FQGNSA. There are 15 residues in the CDR3. Germline trimming cut 3 bases from V and 3 bases from J; bases unmatched to any gene: 7.

The chain couples TRBV29-1 to TRBJ2-7, with 14 positions matching TRBD2. Germline V gene data show CDR1 as SQVTM and CDR2 as ANQGSEA. The CDR3 spans 16 residues. V shed 0 bases and J 3 bases; nucleotides not matched to a gene: 4. The CDR3 sequence: CSVEEGTSGGLYEQYF. The CDR3 nucleotides read TGCAGCGTTGAAGAGGGGACTAGCGGGGGTCTCTACGAGCAGTACTTC.

This clonotype was detected a few times. This chain joins TRBV14 and TRBJ2-3; TRBD2 aligns across 12 bases. The CDR3 is 17 amino acids. V was clipped by 4 bases and J by 4 bases; unmatched bases: 9. Germline-derived CDR1 and CDR2 are SGHDN and FVKESK. CDR3 loop: CASSLQTSGSAADTQYF. CDR3 bases: TGTGCCAGCAGCCTCCAGACTAGCGGGAGTGCCGCAGATACGCAGTATTTT.

As for this clonotype: Germline is not matched at one junction end, which may reflect a read error. The chain recombines TRBV5-1 with TRBJ2-1, with TRBD2 as a possible D gene (6 bases). The CDR3 runs 15 residues. The V gene's germline CDR1 is SGHRS and CDR2 YFSETQ. CDR3 nucleotides: TGCGCCAGCAGCTTAACTAGCATAGGCTACGATGAGCAGTTCTTC. This encodes CASSLTSIGYDEQFF.

The rearrangement links TRBV10-1 to TRBJ2-1, with D possibly matching TRBD2 (5 bases). V gave up 6 bases and J gave up 7 bases, with 13 bases separating them. This CDR3 has 13 amino acids. Germline lookup yields CDR1 WNHNN and CDR2 SYGVQD (reference sequence). The CDR3 bases are TGCGCCAGCAGCCGGGGTCTCCATAATGAGCAGTTCTTC. Encoded protein: CASSRGLHNEQFF.

The V gene is TRBV28, the J gene TRBJ2-1; D is perhaps TRBD2 (6 bases). The CDR3 has 16 amino acids. With 4 bases removed from V and 2 bases from J, the gap between germline ends came to 15 bases. Germline V lookup: CDR1 MDHEN, CDR2 SYDVKM. The CDR3: CASSSGGYGPYNEQFF. The CDR3 DNA sequence: TGTGCCAGCAGTTCTGGGGGGTATGGGCCCTACAATGAGCAGTTCTTC.

This clonotype was picked up a small number of times. This chain joins TRBV6-5 and TRBJ2-1; 7 nucleotides agree with TRBD1. Germline CDR1 and CDR2: MNHEY and SVGAGI. The CDR3 has 16 residues. V was pared by 6 bases and J by 0 bases, with 8 bases of the junction left unmatched. CDR3 protein: CASRSPDRASYNEQFF. The CDR3 DNA reads as TGTGCCAGCAGAAGCCCCGACAGGGCCTCCTACAATGAGCAGTTCTTC.

V and J are TRBV15 and TRBJ2-2; D unclear. CDR1 LNHNV and CDR2 YYDKDF come from the germline V gene (reference sequence). The CDR3 has 15 residues. V gave up 0 bases and J gave up 4 bases, with 9 bases separating them. CDR3 sequence (DNA): TGTGCCACCAGCAGAGAGAAGGCGGCCACCGGGGAGCTGTTTTTT. This translates into CATSREKAATGELFF.

This clonotype turned up a few times. This chain links TRBV3-1 with TRBJ2-1; TRBD2 might be the D (5 bases). Germline V gives CDR1 LGHDT, CDR2 YNNKEL (reference sequence). V lost 0 bases and J 7 bases, leaving 19 bases between the germline ends. The CDR3 sequence is 17 residues long. CDR3 nucleotides: TGTGCCAGCAGCCAAGATCGGCTAGCTGATTCTTTGAATGAGCAGTTCTTC. Protein sequence: CASSQDRLADSLNEQFF.

The CDR3 DNA is TGTGCCAGCAGTTTATCGCAGGGTAACGAGCAGTACTTC. The encoded protein is CASSLSQGNEQYF. J is TRBJ2-7 and V is TRBV27, with a tentative D call TRBD1 (5 bases). Looked up from germline, CDR1 is MNHEY and CDR2 is SMNVEV (reference sequence). The CDR3 consists of 13 residues. The V gene lost 0 bases and the J gene lost 5 bases, with 8 bases spanning the gap.

The table lists this clonotype with a few counts. The chain employs TRBV27 and TRBJ2-1; a weak D match, TRBD2 (6 bases). V was pared by 2 bases and J by 6 bases, with 8 bases between. The CDR3 is made up of 13 amino acids. Germline V gene lookup returns CDR1 MNHEY and CDR2 SMNVEV (reference sequence). CDR3 sequence: CASSLMGGNEQFF. Here the CDR3 DNA reads TGTGCCAGCAGTTTAATGGGAGGCAATGAGCAGTTCTTC.

This clonotype appeared a single time. The rearrangement uses TRBV12-3 or TRBV12-4 and TRBJ1-4; D is perhaps TRBD1 (6 bases). The CDR3 spans 14 residues. Trimming cost V 6 bases and J 4 bases, with 12 bases left between them. CDR3 amino acids: CASRVGGINEKLFF. CDR3 in DNA: TGTGCCAGCAGGGTAGGGGGGATTAATGAAAAACTGTTTTTT.

This chain joins TRBV5-1 and TRBJ2-3, with 8 bases that match TRBD2. With 6 bases clipped from V and 6 bases from J, the junction kept 12 bases outside the gene matches. Germline loops: CDR1 SGHRS, CDR2 YFSETQ. This CDR3 has 15 residues. For the CDR3, the DNA is TGCGCCAGCAACCCGGGAGGGCTTCTTTACGATACGCAGTATTTT. Its translation is CASNPGGLLYDTQYF. The variable domain in full, with the rest retrieved from reference TRBV5-1 and TRBJ2-3, is KAGVTQTPRYLIKTRGQQVTLSCSPISGHRSVSWYQQTPGQGLQFLFEYFSETQRNKGNFPGRFSGRQFSNSRSEMNVSTLELGDSALYLCASNPGGLLYDTQYFGPGTRLTVL.

The chain carries TRBV20-1 and TRBJ2-3; 9 bases line up with TRBD2. The junction had 7 bases not matched to a gene; V was cut back by 0 bases and J by 3 bases. This CDR3 region has 16 residues. The V gene's germline CDR1 is DFQATT and CDR2 SNEGSKA (reference sequence). For the CDR3, the DNA is TGCAGTGCTAGAGATATAGCGGGGGTCTGGACAGATACGCAGTATTTT. This encodes CSARDIAGVWTDTQYF.

This sequence joins TRBV30 and TRBJ2-5; D gene uncertain. V was pared by 2 bases and J by 0 bases, with 7 bases between. CDR3 length equals 13 residues. CDR1 and CDR2 (germline): GTSNPN, SVGIG (reference sequence). The CDR3, as DNA: TGTGCCTGGAGTTCAAGCAACCAAGAGACCCAGTACTTC. Encoded protein: CAWSSSNQETQYF.

The sample holds one count of this clonotype. The chain employs TRBV6-7 and TRBJ1-5; D is perhaps TRBD1 (5 bases). TRBV6-7 is designated an ORF whose function remains uncertain. The CDR3 contains 19 residues. Trimming removed 7 bases at V and 1 base at J, with 26 bases between. CDR3 amino acids: CASTRTQKGPLWSNQPQHF. CDR3 nucleotide sequence: TGTGCCAGCACTAGAACTCAAAAGGGACCCCTGTGGAGCAATCAGCCCCAGCATTTT.

The V and J genes are TRBV10-3 and TRBJ2-1; a weak D match, TRBD2 (5 bases). From germline, CDR1 is ENHRY and CDR2 SYGVKD. Trimming shortened V by 4 bases and J by 5 bases, and 12 bases separated the two germline ends. There are 14 residues in the CDR3. CDR3 sequence (DNA): TGTGCCATCAGTGGAATAGCGTCGGACAATGAGCAGTTCTTC. Translating it yields CAISGIASDNEQFF.

The chain recombines TRBV7-2 with TRBJ2-4; weak D call: TRBD1 (5 bases). The V end was cut by 0 bases, the J end by 4 bases, with 16 bases between. CDR1 and CDR2 (germline): SGHTA, FQGNSA. The CDR3 length is 17 residues. This CDR3 reads CASSLAGALNYKNIQYF. DNA of the CDR3: TGTGCCAGCAGCTTAGCAGGGGCCCTCAACTATAAAAACATTCAGTACTTC.

The chain combines TRBV5-1 with TRBJ2-1; TRBD2 matches 11 bases. The CDR3 sequence is 15 residues long. V lost 3 bases to trimming and J lost 7 bases; unmatched junction nucleotides: 6. Germline V CDR1 and CDR2: SGHRS, YFSETQ. The CDR3 DNA reads TGCGCCAGCAGCTCCTTGACTAGCGGGAAGAATGAGCAGTTCTTC. As protein: CASSSLTSGKNEQFF.

The chain is built from TRBV7-9 and TRBJ2-1; D ambiguous. The CDR3 spans 16 residues. Germline assignment: CDR1 SEHNR and CDR2 FQNEAQ (reference sequence). Trimming left V 5 bases short and J 2 bases short, with 16 bases between. CDR3 residues: CASSPAMWQAYNEQFF. CDR3 nucleotides: TGTGCCAGCAGCCCCGCCATGTGGCAAGCCTACAATGAGCAGTTCTTC.

The V gene is TRBV5-1, the J gene TRBJ2-1; 9 bases match TRBD2. Losses at the gene ends were 4 bases for V and 7 bases for J; bases not matched to a gene: 12. Germline-derived CDR1 and CDR2 are SGHRS and YFSETQ. The CDR3 runs to 16 residues. The CDR3 loop reads CASSGFGGRAENEQFF. The CDR3 nucleotides read TGCGCCAGCAGCGGGTTCGGCGGGAGGGCCGAAAATGAGCAGTTCTTC.

The rearrangement joins TRBV5-1 to TRBJ2-4; 9 nucleotides align to TRBD2. The J call may be faulty, since TRBJ2-5 better matches the DNA end. CDR3 length: 16 amino acids. Per germline, CDR1 SGHRS and CDR2 YFSETQ. The CDR3 sequence is CASSLKELAGEETQYF. The CDR3 DNA reads as TGCGCCAGCAGCTTGAAAGAATTAGCGGGAGAGGAGACCCAGTACTTC.

A few counts support this clonotype. This rearrangement joins TRBV7-2 to TRBJ2-5, with TRBD2 matching 7 bases. Germline CDR1 reads SGHTA; CDR2 reads FQGNSA. The CDR3 is 15 amino acids. V lost 5 bases, J lost 4 bases, and 10 bases stayed unmatched. The CDR3 loop reads CASSLQSGEGETQYF. The CDR3 nucleotides read TGTGCCAGCAGCCTACAGTCCGGGGAGGGAGAGACCCAGTACTTC.

This clonotype showed up just once. This chain joins TRBV5-1 and TRBJ2-5; TRBD1 matches 8 bases. The CDR3 extends over 15 amino acids. Germline CDR1 reads SGHRS; CDR2 reads YFSETQ. With V trimmed by 3 bases and J by 0 bases, 4 bases remained unmatched. The CDR3 protein is CASSWRTGNQETQYF. The CDR3 DNA reads TGCGCCAGCAGCTGGCGGACAGGGAACCAAGAGACCCAGTACTTC.

This clonotype was counted between two and nine times. This sequence joins TRBV7-9 and TRBJ2-7; no firm D call. The CDR3 is 13 amino acids. Germline V gene sequence: CDR1 SEHNR, CDR2 FQNEAQ (reference sequence). Deletions cut 6 bases from V and 3 bases from J, with 12 bases between. Written as DNA, the CDR3 is TGTGCCAGCAGTTGGACCCACGACTACGAGCAGTACTTC. Translation: CASSWTHDYEQYF.

This chain uses TRBV11-2 with TRBJ2-5; D may be TRBD1 (6 bases). The J call may be faulty, since TRBJ2-7 better matches the DNA end. Germline CDR1 reads SGHAT; CDR2 reads FQNNGV. The CDR3 is 14 amino acids. The CDR3 DNA reads TGTGCCAGCAGCTTAGTATCAGGGGACGACGAGCAGTACTTC. Amino acid sequence: CASSLVSGDDEQYF.

V and J are TRBV28 and TRBJ1-6; perhaps TRBD1 as D (5 bases). The germline V gene encodes CDR1 MDHEN and CDR2 SYDVKM. Trimming left V 6 bases short and J 4 bases short, with 16 bases between. The CDR3 runs 16 residues. CDR3 bases: TGTGCCAGCAGCCTGACAGCCCCTACTTATAATTCACCCCTCCACTTT. It codes for CASSLTAPTYNSPLHF.

The chain is built from TRBV5-1 and TRBJ1-1; 7 bases map to TRBD1. The germline V gene encodes CDR1 SGHRS and CDR2 YFSETQ. V lost 4 bases to trimming and J lost 4 bases; unmatched junction nucleotides: 7. The CDR3 has 14 residues. CDR3 DNA: TGCGCCAGCAGCGATACAGGGGAGGGCACTGAAGCTTTCTTT. Its translation is CASSDTGEGTEAFF.

This chain uses TRBV12-3 or TRBV12-4 with TRBJ2-7; tentative D call: TRBD2 (5 bases). Trimming removed 5 bases at V and 6 bases at J, with 14 bases between. This CDR3 has 13 amino acids. The CDR3 DNA is TGTGCCAGCAGTCCCCGGACTGGCGGCGAGCAGTACTTC. This translates into CASSPRTGGEQYF.